Detailed here is one T cell receptor (beta chain). The antigen is not known. These data originate in a study of T cell responses to AZD1222 COVID-19 vaccine. Study-wide results and caveats: Most donors were white British, females outnumbered males, and clonal diversity was possibly underestimated. Spike as a whole was targeted by vaccine-associated CD4 TCRs, dominant at 160-218 and 743-854.

Sequenced by immunoSEQ multiplex PCR; TCRdb stores in-frame clones only, minus some. The sample holds approximately 140,000 clones, approximately 87% seen once. Germline V CDR1 and CDR2: MNHEY, SVGEGT. The CDR3 loop spans 19 amino acids. The V and J ends lost 2 bases and 2 bases, in that order; junction bases with no gene match: 14. V and J are TRBV6-2 or TRBV6-3 and TRBJ1-5, with 8 bases that match TRBD1. The sample was peripheral blood, taken 28 days after the second AZD1222 dose. This clonotype was obtained from an adult who received the AZD1222 COVID-19 vaccine. DNA for the CDR3: TGTGCCAGCAGTTACGATAAAACTACAGGGGGATTGGGCAATCAGCCCCAGCATTTT. Translated, it gives CASSYDKTTGGLGNQPQHF.